Described below is a single T cell receptor beta chain sequence and its context. This record comes from a study of PD-L1 blockade in urothelial cancer. Across the whole study: Blood was evaluated 3 weeks (second dose) and 6 weeks after therapy began.

Noted time point: pretreatment peripheral blood. Locally advanced or metastatic urothelial carcinoma affected the patients. Each individual provided 1 to 8 samples (taken pretreatment and on-treatment). Every PCR received spiked-in synthetic TCR analog templates. This table comes from immunoSEQ multiplex PCR, and its TCRdb copy is limited to in-frame clones, with some not included. Among 49,000 or so clones, 75% to 85% were seen once, and the ten largest hold 10%. This sequence originates from a man aged 65-85 years with urothelial cancer. This material consisted of PBMCs, taken around atezolizumab (anti-PD-L1) treatment.

CDR3 residues: CASKGLHSGNTIYF. The CDR3 region has the DNA TGTGCCAGCAAGGGACTTCACTCTGGAAACACCATATATTTT. J is TRBJ1-3 and V is TRBV19; the D gene is possibly TRBD1 (5 bases). The CDR3 is 14 amino acids. V was cut by 9 bases and J by 0 bases, with 12 bases left in between. Germline V gene data show CDR1 as LNHDA and CDR2 as SQIVND (reference sequence).